Detailed here is one T cell receptor (beta chain). Its specificity is not known. Time point denoted: newly diagnosed, previously untreated cHL patient sample. The CDR3 contains 15 residues. Trimming pared 2 bases from V and 4 bases from J, leaving 12 bases between. CDR1 SGDLS and CDR2 YYNGEE come from the germline V gene. The sample comes from a study of PD-1 blockade in classical Hodgkin lymphoma. Study results and limitations: Lower baseline TCR diversity was reported for newly diagnosed patients than for healthy donors.

Generated by immunoSEQ multiplex PCR, the TCRdb table keeps only in-frame clones and is missing some. Of around 17,000 clones in the sample, around four fifths were seen once. This TCR came from a human donor with classical Hodgkin lymphoma. This chain uses TRBV9 with TRBJ2-2; possibly TRBD2 for D (5 bases). Sequenced: peripheral blood mononuclear cells (PBMCs). CDR3 DNA: TGTGCCAGCAGCGTGACCGGACTCCTCACCGGGGAGCTGTTTTTT. This gives the protein CASSVTGLLTGELFF.